The clone carrying this T cell receptor (beta chain) was picked up many times. A quantitative 5'-RACE method, one with molecular barcodes, was used to make TCR beta libraries. TCRdb re-analysed the 5' RACE reads in MiXCR, keeping a single row per CDR3 protein. This table holds approximately 260,000 distinct CDR3 sequences, over 15% found once. This specimen belongs to a study of CD8 T cells in ankylosing spondylitis. Looked up from germline, CDR1 is KGHDR and CDR2 is SFDVKD. The CDR3 has 13 amino acids. V was clipped by 7 bases and J by 10 bases; unmatched bases: 8. The chain has TRBV24-1 and TRBJ2-2; 7 bases agree with TRBD1. This receptor was obtained from a male donor with ankylosing spondylitis or in good health (not recorded which). The source material was blood, either unsorted or a sorted T cell fraction (not recorded which). CDR3 in amino acids: CATSSQGPEELFF. The CDR3 coding sequence is TGTGCCACCAGCTCACAGGGGCCGGAGGAGCTGTTTTTT.